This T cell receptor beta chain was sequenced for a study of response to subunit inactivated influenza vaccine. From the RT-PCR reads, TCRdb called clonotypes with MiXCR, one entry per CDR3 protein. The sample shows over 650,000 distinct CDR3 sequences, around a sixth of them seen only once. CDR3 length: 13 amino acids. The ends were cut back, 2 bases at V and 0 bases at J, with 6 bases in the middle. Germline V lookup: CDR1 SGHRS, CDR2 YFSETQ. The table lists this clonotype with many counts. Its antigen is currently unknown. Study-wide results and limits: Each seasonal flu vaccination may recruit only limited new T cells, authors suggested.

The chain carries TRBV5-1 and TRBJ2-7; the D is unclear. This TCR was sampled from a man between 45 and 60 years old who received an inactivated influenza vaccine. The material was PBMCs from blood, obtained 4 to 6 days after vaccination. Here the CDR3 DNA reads TGCGCCAGCAGCTTATCGCACTCCTACGAGCAGTACTTC. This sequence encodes CASSLSHSYEQYF.